Sequencing of this T cell receptor beta chain was carried out in a study of beta chain features in type 1 diabetes. General observations from the study: Among patients with Type 1 diabetes, TCRB CDR3s were moderately but significantly shorter in every one of the four CD4+ subsets. When cDNA is sequenced, cells with high TCR expression could be over-represented.

CDR1 is KGHSH, CDR2 LQKENI, per germline. Trimming stripped 3 bases from V and 0 bases from J, with 14 bases between. The CDR3 contains 16 residues. This clone was seen a handful of times. Its matching antigen is unknown. Every isolated RNA sample was fully reverse transcribed, so sequencing captured expressed TCRB transcripts. Clones were sequenced by immunoSEQ multiplex PCR, and TCRdb holds only the in-frame ones, with some missing. The data hold about 270,000 clones, with roughly an eighth observed a single time. The receptor comes from a man between 25 and 39 years old with type 1 diabetes. Sequencing was carried out using naive CD4+ T cells from blood. The chain combines TRBV18 with TRBJ1-1, with a possible D match to TRBD1 (6 bases). CDR3 amino acids: CASSPARDKMNTEAFF. Here the CDR3 DNA reads TGTGCCAGCTCACCGGCTCGGGACAAGATGAACACTGAAGCTTTCTTT.